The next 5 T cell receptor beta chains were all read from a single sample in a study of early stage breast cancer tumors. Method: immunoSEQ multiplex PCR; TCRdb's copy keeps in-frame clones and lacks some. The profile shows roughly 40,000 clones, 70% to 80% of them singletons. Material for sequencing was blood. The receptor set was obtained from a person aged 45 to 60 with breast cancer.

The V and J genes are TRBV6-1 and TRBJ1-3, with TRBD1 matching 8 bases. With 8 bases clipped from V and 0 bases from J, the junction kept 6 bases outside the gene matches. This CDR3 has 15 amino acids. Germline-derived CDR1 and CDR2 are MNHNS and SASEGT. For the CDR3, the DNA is TGTGCCAGCTTCAGGGGGCAGTCCTCTGGAAACACCATATATTTT. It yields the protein CASFRGQSSGNTIYF.

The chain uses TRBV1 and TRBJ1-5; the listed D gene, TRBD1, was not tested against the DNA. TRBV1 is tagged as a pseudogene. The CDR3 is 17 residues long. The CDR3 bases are TGCACCAGCAGCCAGGACAGGATTGGCAATAGCAATCAGCCCCAGCATTTT. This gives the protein CTSSQDRIGNSNQPQHF.

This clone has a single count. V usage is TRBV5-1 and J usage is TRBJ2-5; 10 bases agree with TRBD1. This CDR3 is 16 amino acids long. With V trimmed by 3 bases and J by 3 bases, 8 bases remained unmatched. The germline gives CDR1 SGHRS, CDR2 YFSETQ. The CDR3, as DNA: TGCGCCAGCAGCTCTGGAGGGACAGGGGCTAAAGAGACCCAGTACTTC. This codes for CASSSGGTGAKETQYF.

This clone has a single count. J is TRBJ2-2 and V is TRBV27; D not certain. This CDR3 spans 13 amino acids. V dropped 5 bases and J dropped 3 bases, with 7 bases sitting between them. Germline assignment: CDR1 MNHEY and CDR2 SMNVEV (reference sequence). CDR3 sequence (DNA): TGTGCCAGCAGTCATCTAGACACCGGGGAGCTGTTTTTT. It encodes CASSHLDTGELFF.

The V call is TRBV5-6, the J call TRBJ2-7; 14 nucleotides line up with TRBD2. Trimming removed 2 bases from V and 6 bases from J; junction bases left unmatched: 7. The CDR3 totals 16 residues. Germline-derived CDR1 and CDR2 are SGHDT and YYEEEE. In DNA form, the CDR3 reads TGTGCCAGCAGCTTCGGACTAGCGGGAGGCACAGTCGAGCAGTACTTC. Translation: CASSFGLAGGTVEQYF. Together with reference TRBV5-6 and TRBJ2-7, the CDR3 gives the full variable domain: DAGVTQSPTHLIKTRGQQVTLRCSPKSGHDTVSWYQQALGQGPQFIFQYYEEEERQRGNFPDRFSGHQFPNYSSELNVNALLLGDSALYLCASSFGLAGGTVEQYFGPGTRLTVT.